The 22 T cell receptor beta chains below come from one sample, sequenced in a study of CD8 T cells in ankylosing spondylitis. Overall study findings and caveats: The study identified a TCR beta motif of roughly eight highly homologous variants that appeared characteristic of ankylosing spondylitis blood.

These TCRs' antigens remain unknown. Each CDR3 protein is one row after TCRdb ran MiXCR on the 5' RACE reads. The sample records 500,000 to 650,000 distinct CDR3 sequences, under 5.5% being singletons. Sequenced: blood, either unsorted or a sorted T cell fraction (not recorded which). These receptors originate from a male donor with ankylosing spondylitis.

In this sample, this clonotype turned up once. A much larger clone differs by one base, so this may be a read error. The rearrangement joins TRBV28 to TRBJ2-3, with TRBD1 matching over 7 bases. Looked up from germline, CDR1 is MDHEN and CDR2 is SYDVKM. Trimming removed 6 bases from V and 6 bases from J; junction bases left unmatched: 12. The CDR3 contains 15 residues. CDR3 in amino acids: CASRLLGQTRDTQYF. DNA for the CDR3: TGTGCCAGCAGATTGTTGGGACAGACAAGGGATACGCAGTATTTT.

On this clonotype: One base away lies a much larger clone, so this may be a sequencing read error. This sequence joins TRBV20-1 and TRBJ2-7; D is unclear. Trimming took off 6 bases at V and 3 bases at J, with 18 bases between the two ends. This CDR3 comprises 14 residues. Germline V CDR1 and CDR2: DFQATT, SNEGSKA (reference sequence). CDR3 DNA sequence: TGCAGTGCCCTGTCGCTCGGATGGTTCTACGAGCAGTACTTC. Amino acids: CSALSLGWFYEQYF.

This clonotype was seen at least ten times. This chain joins TRBV20-1 and TRBJ2-1; 11 nucleotides align to TRBD2. The ends lost 5 bases at V and 7 bases at J; junction bases unmatched: 13. The length of the CDR3 is 16 residues. Germline values: CDR1 DFQATT, CDR2 SNEGSKA (reference sequence). The CDR3 nucleotides are TGCAGTGCTCTCCGACTAGCGGGGCTCCCGGGGAATGAGCAGTTCTTC. Protein sequence: CSALRLAGLPGNEQFF.

V is TRBV5-1 and J is TRBJ2-2, with a tentative D call TRBD2 (6 bases). Germline values: CDR1 SGHRS, CDR2 YFSETQ. V shed 6 bases and J shed 3 bases, with 18 bases lying between them. The CDR3 consists of 16 residues. The CDR3 sequence is CASTYYAGSDTGELFF. The DNA of the CDR3 is TGCGCCAGCACCTACTACGCCGGGAGTGACACCGGGGAGCTGTTTTTT.

This clonotype was seen a few times. V and J are TRBV20-1 and TRBJ1-1; D ambiguous. The CDR3 loop spans 13 amino acids. Germline values: CDR1 DFQATT, CDR2 SNEGSKA (reference sequence). V lost 2 bases and J 0 bases, leaving 7 bases between the germline ends. The CDR3 DNA reads TGCAGTGCTAGAAGTCCACTGAACACTGAAGCTTTCTTT. Translated, it gives CSARSPLNTEAFF.

This clonotype was recorded many times. J is TRBJ2-1 and V is TRBV20-1; 12 positions match TRBD2. CDR3 size: 14 residues. The J segment lost 7 bases and the V segment lost 4 bases, leaving 5 bases of the junction unmatched. Germline assignment: CDR1 DFQATT and CDR2 SNEGSKA (reference sequence). As DNA, the CDR3 is TGCAGTGCTAACCTAGCGGGAGGGTTGAATGAGCAGTTCTTC. Its translation: CSANLAGGLNEQFF.

This rearrangement joins TRBV10-3 to TRBJ2-1; 9 bases agree with TRBD2. J was trimmed by 0 bases and V by 8 bases; bases with no gene match: 8. The CDR3 has 16 residues. Germline assignment: CDR1 ENHRY and CDR2 SYGVKD. CDR3 protein: CAIGSAGGGSYNEQFF. The CDR3 DNA is TGTGCCATCGGGAGTGCGGGAGGGGGCTCCTACAATGAGCAGTTCTTC.

The J gene is TRBJ2-3, the V gene TRBV18; D possibly matches TRBD1 or TRBD2 (5 bases each). In germline, CDR1 is KGHSH, CDR2 LQKENI. This CDR3 region has 16 residues. V lost 5 bases and J 0 bases, leaving 15 bases between the germline ends. In DNA form, the CDR3 reads TGTGCCAGCTCATACTACCGGGACCGCAGCACAGATACGCAGTATTTT. This encodes CASSYYRDRSTDTQYF.

This clonotype was counted only a few times. This chain joins TRBV6-5 and TRBJ2-7, with 10 bases aligning to TRBD1. V dropped 0 bases and J dropped 5; count of bases not matched to a gene: 7. Germline lookup yields CDR1 MNHEY and CDR2 SVGAGI. The CDR3 loop spans 16 amino acids. The CDR3 region is CASSYSPGTGVDEQYF. Here the CDR3 DNA reads TGTGCCAGCAGTTACTCGCCCGGGACAGGGGTAGACGAGCAGTACTTC.

In its sample, this clonotype was seen many times. This chain connects TRBV6-5 to TRBJ1-4; no firm D call. Germline loops: CDR1 MNHEY, CDR2 SVGAGI. V was pared by 0 bases and J by 7 bases, with 6 bases between. The CDR3 is 13 amino acids. CDR3 in DNA: TGTGCCAGCAGTTACTCCGGTATTGAAAAACTGTTTTTT. Translated, it gives CASSYSGIEKLFF.

A few counts support this clonotype. V is TRBV18 and J is TRBJ2-1, with D unclear. V gave up 3 bases and J gave up 7 bases, with 4 bases separating them. From germline, CDR1 is KGHSH and CDR2 LQKENI. This CDR3 has 11 residues. The CDR3 region is CASSPWNEQFF. CDR3 coding DNA: TGTGCCAGCTCACCGTGGAATGAGCAGTTCTTC.

This clonotype has just a few counts. The chain has TRBV20-1 and TRBJ2-7; 10 bases agree with TRBD2. Trimming removed 5 bases from V and 9 bases from J; junction bases left unmatched: 7. Germline values: CDR1 DFQATT, CDR2 SNEGSKA (reference sequence). This CDR3 spans 12 amino acids. Here the CDR3 DNA reads TGCAGTGCTCCCCCGGGACTAGCGTTGCAGTACTTC. Translating gives CSAPPGLALQYF.

This clonotype was counted at least ten times. The CDR3 nucleotides are TGTGCCATCAGCGGACAGGAGAGGGTTGATACGCAGTATTTT. Its protein is CAISGQERVDTQYF. The chain uses TRBV10-3 and TRBJ2-3, with 7 bases matching TRBD1. The CDR3 has 14 residues. After removal of 6 bases from V and 6 bases from J, the junction contained 9 bases not matched to a gene. Germline lookup yields CDR1 ENHRY and CDR2 SYGVKD.

This clonotype has at least ten counts. The gene calls are TRBV20-1 and TRBJ2-7; D may be TRBD1 (5 bases). The CDR3 length is 12 residues. The V end lost 6 bases, the J end lost 2 bases, and 11 bases lay between the germline ends. The germline CDR1 and CDR2 sequences are DFQATT and SNEGSKA (reference sequence). The CDR3 spells CSAGTGTYEQYF. DNA of the CDR3: TGCAGTGCCGGAACAGGTACCTACGAGCAGTACTTC.

This clonotype was found many times. V gene TRBV20-1 combines with J gene TRBJ1-5; no firm D call. Trimming pared 0 bases from V and 11 bases from J, leaving 11 bases between. This CDR3 has 12 amino acids. The germline CDR1 and CDR2 sequences are DFQATT and SNEGSKA (reference sequence). The CDR3 loop reads CSARDGLRAQHF. The CDR3 DNA reads as TGCAGTGCTAGAGATGGTTTGAGGGCCCAGCATTTT.

Notes on this clonotype: This may arise from a read error, as a much more abundant clone is one base away. The chain is built from TRBV15 and TRBJ1-4; D remains unclear. The germline V gene has CDR1 LNHNV and CDR2 YYDKDF (reference sequence). The CDR3 is 12 amino acids. CDR3 protein: CATSRFQSELLF. In DNA, the CDR3 is TGTGCCACCAGCAGATTCCAGTCGGAACTGCTTTTT.

This clonotype was detected ten times or more. The V and J genes are TRBV7-2 and TRBJ2-4; unclear D gene. Germline CDR1 is SGHTA and CDR2 is FQGNSA. The length of the CDR3 is 16 residues. Trimming pared 3 bases from V and 3 bases from J, leaving 15 bases between. For the CDR3, the DNA is TGTGCCAGCAGCTTTTCGGTATTGATAGGCAAAAACATTCAGTACTTC. This encodes CASSFSVLIGKNIQYF.

About this clonotype: This may stem from a read error, because a much larger clone lies one nucleotide away. This chain connects TRBV7-2 to TRBJ2-1; D possibly corresponds to TRBD1 (6 bases). The CDR3 length is 14 residues. The V gene's germline CDR1 is SGHTA and CDR2 FQGNSA. The CDR3 spells CASSLDPRDNEQIF. In DNA, the CDR3 is TGTGCCAGCAGCTTAGACCCTCGGGACAATGAGCAGATCTTC.

The chain employs TRBV18 and TRBJ1-1; D remains unclear. CDR1 is KGHSH, CDR2 LQKENI, per germline. This CDR3 region has 14 residues. Trimming cost V 5 bases and J 4 bases, with 14 bases left between them. Here the CDR3 reads CASSASVTSTEAFF. CDR3 nucleotide sequence: TGTGCCAGCTCAGCAAGCGTGACATCCACTGAAGCTTTCTTT.

In this sample, this clonotype turned up many times. The chain uses TRBV6-1 and TRBJ1-3; possible D gene TRBD1, 5 bases. Germline CDR1 is MNHNS and CDR2 is SASEGT. The CDR3 covers 14 residues. The V gene lost 6 bases and the J gene lost 4 bases, with 13 bases spanning the gap. CDR3 sequence: CASRQQGSGNTIYF. For the CDR3, the DNA is TGTGCCAGCAGGCAGCAGGGCTCCGGAAACACCATATATTTT.

This clonotype was counted ten times or more. V and J are TRBV5-5 and TRBJ1-3; no reliable D call. The CDR3 loop spans 15 amino acids. CDR1 SGHKS and CDR2 YYEKEE come from the germline V gene (reference sequence). With 2 bases removed from V and 0 bases from J, the gap between germline ends came to 9 bases. The CDR3 here is CASSLGIYSGNTIYF. CDR3 DNA sequence: TGTGCCAGCAGCTTAGGCATCTACTCTGGAAACACCATATATTTT.

This clonotype was seen at least ten times. V and J are TRBV7-2 and TRBJ1-2, with D unclear. The ends were cut back, 3 bases at V and 2 bases at J, with 10 bases in the middle. The CDR3 loop spans 14 amino acids. The V gene's germline CDR1 is SGHTA and CDR2 FQGNSA. CDR3 DNA: TGTGCCAGCAGCTTCCATGCAGTCAACTATGGCTACACCTTC. It yields the protein CASSFHAVNYGYTF.